Below, 12 T cell receptor beta chains from the same sample are listed, as sequenced in a study of T-cell memory formation after mild COVID-19. TCRdb reprocessed the 5' RACE reads via MiXCR and lists one record per CDR3 protein. The top ten clones hold about an eighth of a sample with 450,000 to 650,000 distinct CDR3 sequences, around 21% of them seen once. The material sequenced was PBMCs or a T cell subset sorted from them (not recorded which). Receptors were obtained from an adult woman who had mild COVID-19 (a few samples of this study predate the infection). Cell type and time point are not known.

This clonotype has at least ten counts. The chain couples TRBV12-3 or TRBV12-4 to TRBJ2-3; no clear D. Trimming removed 7 bases at V and 3 bases at J, with 8 bases between. The CDR3 spans 12 residues. As DNA, the CDR3 is TGTGCCAGCACCACTCTTACAGATACGCAGTATTTT. This codes for CASTTLTDTQYF.

This clonotype has just a few counts. The V call is TRBV6-2 or TRBV6-3, the J call TRBJ2-1; a weak D match, TRBD1 (5 bases). The CDR3 is 17 amino acids. The germline V and J ends were trimmed by 0 bases and 0 bases, with 12 bases remaining between them. CDR1 is MNHEY and CDR2 is SVGEGT in the germline V gene. This chain's CDR3 is CASSYSNRGFSYNEQFF. CDR3 in DNA: TGTGCCAGCAGTTACTCGAATAGGGGTTTCTCCTACAATGAGCAGTTCTTC.

The chain combines TRBV29-1 with TRBJ2-1, with 9 bases identical to TRBD2. The ends lost 1 base at V and 0 bases at J; junction bases unmatched: 1. Germline V gene sequence: CDR1 SQVTM, CDR2 ANQGSEA. This CDR3 contains 15 residues. CDR3 residues: CSVEGGGASYNEQFF. The CDR3 nucleotides are TGCAGCGTTGAAGGCGGGGGGGCCTCCTACAATGAGCAGTTCTTC.

There are a few counts of this clonotype. The chain couples TRBV12-3 or TRBV12-4 to TRBJ2-7; 9 bases fit TRBD2. The junction had 16 bases not matched to a gene; V was cut back by 2 bases and J by 2 bases. The CDR3 runs 19 residues. This chain's CDR3 is CASSLSFRGSASGTYEQYF. The CDR3 region has the DNA TGTGCCAGCAGTTTATCGTTCCGTGGGAGTGCTAGCGGGACCTACGAGCAGTACTTC.

The chain combines TRBV25-1 with TRBJ1-1, with TRBD1 as a possible D gene (6 bases). CDR3 size: 16 residues. The germline gives CDR1 MGHDK, CDR2 SYGVNS. V lost 6 bases, J lost 1 base, and 18 bases lay in between. The CDR3 coding sequence is TGTGCCAGCAGGGCCTCGGTAGGGGGAAAGAACACTGAAGCTTTCTTT. It yields the protein CASRASVGGKNTEAFF. Supplemented by reference TRBV25-1 and TRBJ1-1, the full variable domain reads EADIYQTPRYLVIGTGKKITLECSQTMGHDKMYWYQQDPGMELHLIHYSYGVNSTEKGDLSSESTVSRIRTEHFPLTLESARPSHTSQYLCASRASVGGKNTEAFFGQGTRLTVV.

V usage is TRBV7-6 and J usage is TRBJ2-5; D gene ambiguous. CDR3 size: 14 residues. V was clipped by 4 bases and J by 0 bases, with 9 bases between them. The V gene's germline CDR1 is SGHVS and CDR2 FNYEAQ. Here the CDR3 DNA reads TGTGCCAGCAGCTCCCCGGGTAACCAAGAGACCCAGTACTTC. Protein sequence: CASSSPGNQETQYF.

This clonotype was seen once. The chain links TRBV20-1 to TRBJ2-2; the D gene could be TRBD1 or TRBD2 (7 bases each). In germline, CDR1 is DFQATT, CDR2 SNEGSKA (reference sequence). V was shortened by 3 bases and J by 0 bases, with 20 bases between the two germline ends. The length of the CDR3 is 18 residues. CDR3 nucleotides: TGCAGTGCTAGCCGACGTATGACAGGGAGGGCGAACACCGGGGAGCTGTTTTTT. Its translation: CSASRRMTGRANTGELFF.

This clonotype occurred many times. This chain connects TRBV12-3 or TRBV12-4 to TRBJ1-1; weak D call: TRBD1 (5 bases). The CDR3 totals 15 residues. Trimming stripped 3 bases from V and 4 bases from J, with 15 bases between. The chain's CDR3 is CASSLRGNLGTEAFF. In DNA form, the CDR3 reads TGTGCCAGCAGTTTGAGGGGAAATCTTGGCACTGAAGCTTTCTTT.

The rearrangement uses TRBV30 and TRBJ2-1; a possible D gene is TRBD2 (5 bases). V was clipped by 4 bases and J by 10 bases, with 14 bases between them. CDR3 length: 12 residues. CDR1 is GTSNPN, CDR2 SVGIG, per germline (reference sequence). The DNA for the CDR3 is TGTGCCTGGACCAGTACTAGATGGGAGCAGTTCTTC. It is translated as CAWTSTRWEQFF.

The chain uses TRBV19 and TRBJ2-1, with 8 nucleotides matching TRBD1. The V and J ends lost 5 bases and 1 base, in that order; junction bases with no gene match: 7. Per germline, CDR1 LNHDA and CDR2 SQIVND (reference sequence). This CDR3 has 16 amino acids. The DNA for the CDR3 is TGTGCCAGTAGTCCACCAGGGGGCAGGTCCTACAATGAGCAGTTCTTC. Translating it yields CASSPPGGRSYNEQFF.

This clonotype was counted only a few times. The chain is built from TRBV4-1 and TRBJ2-1, with 8 nucleotides matching TRBD2. With 0 bases clipped from V and 9 bases from J, the junction kept 7 bases outside the gene matches. Germline CDR1 MGHRA, CDR2 YSYEKL. The CDR3 is 15 amino acids. The CDR3 region has the DNA TGCGCCAGCAGCCAAGAACCAGCGGGAGCCGTTGAGCAGTTCTTC. Translating gives CASSQEPAGAVEQFF.

This clonotype was recorded once. The chain is built from TRBV4-2 and TRBJ1-2; D remains ambiguous. The CDR3 runs 14 residues. Between the trimmed V and J ends, which lost 3 bases and 2 bases, there was a span of 10 bases. CDR1 LGHNA and CDR2 YNFKEQ come from the germline V gene. This CDR3 is CASSHTDLNYGYTF. CDR3 sequence (DNA): TGTGCCAGCAGCCATACGGACCTCAACTATGGCTACACCTTC.